The rows below give T cell receptor beta chains drawn from one sample of a study of cytomegalovirus exposure and HLA in healthy donors. The assay was immunoSEQ multiplex PCR, and TCRdb's table has in-frame clones only and misses some. The table lists about 160,000 clones, 77% of them singletons. Sequencing input: PBMCs. The source of these receptors is a woman in her 30s in good health and CMV-seronegative. Each CDR3 is given without its conserved first and last residue. Fields, in order: CDR3 length, J gene, V gene, CDR3 protein.

CDR3 length: 10
J gene: TRBJ1-5
V gene: TRBV30
CDR3 protein: ALGTGGQPQH

CDR3 length: 13
J gene: TRBJ2-3
V gene: TRBV5-1
CDR3 protein: ASSPGLAITDTQY

CDR3 length: 12
J gene: TRBJ2-2
V gene: TRBV19
CDR3 protein: ATQRAANTGELF

CDR3 length: 11
J gene: TRBJ1-1
V gene: TRBV5-1
CDR3 protein: ASARDISTEAF

CDR3 length: 11
J gene: TRBJ2-7
V gene: TRBV30
CDR3 protein: AWSNLGFYEQY

CDR3 length: 9
J gene: TRBJ2-1
V gene: TRBV20-1
CDR3 protein: SAPFAAEQF

CDR3 length: 14
J gene: TRBJ2-3
V gene: TRBV7-3
CDR3 protein: ASSLIAGTSTDTQY

CDR3 length: 13
J gene: TRBJ2-5
V gene: TRBV5-4
CDR3 protein: ASSLEAGGRETQY

CDR3 length: 13
J gene: TRBJ1-5
V gene: TRBV6-1
CDR3 protein: ASSADRPGNQPQH

CDR3 length: 13
J gene: TRBJ1-2
V gene: TRBV5-4
CDR3 protein: ASSSRDRVAYGYT

CDR3 length: 14
J gene: TRBJ2-2
V gene: TRBV7-8
CDR3 protein: ASSLIGGGDTGELF

CDR3 length: 13
J gene: TRBJ2-7
V gene: TRBV7-9
CDR3 protein: ASSLTSGGADEQY

CDR3 length: 11
J gene: TRBJ2-2
V gene: TRBV2
CDR3 protein: ASSEQGTGELF

CDR3 length: 14
J gene: TRBJ1-2
V gene: TRBV27
CDR3 protein: ASSPARDSGRHGYT

CDR3 length: 13
J gene: TRBJ1-1
V gene: TRBV18
CDR3 protein: ASSPKTGQGAEAF

CDR3 length: 12
J gene: TRBJ2-6
V gene: TRBV5-1
CDR3 protein: ASSLISGANGLT

CDR3 length: 11
J gene: TRBJ2-2
V gene: TRBV7-9
CDR3 protein: ASSPGNTGELF

CDR3 length: 14
J gene: TRBJ2-2
V gene: TRBV14
CDR3 protein: ASSLRQGSNTGELF

CDR3 length: 15
J gene: TRBJ1-3
V gene: TRBV25-1
CDR3 protein: ASSELGDRTSGNTIY

CDR3 length: 11
J gene: TRBJ2-1
V gene: TRBV5-1
CDR3 protein: ASSYSSYNEQF

CDR3 length: 12
J gene: TRBJ2-5
V gene: TRBV6-5
CDR3 protein: ASSYLAGQETQY

CDR3 length: 13
J gene: TRBJ2-2
V gene: TRBV27
CDR3 protein: ASNPQGSKAGELF

CDR3 length: 12
J gene: TRBJ2-7
V gene: TRBV7-2
CDR3 protein: ASSSRTGSNEQY

CDR3 length: 11
J gene: TRBJ2-2
V gene: TRBV2
CDR3 protein: ASRGGLPGELF

CDR3 length: 13
J gene: TRBJ1-1
V gene: TRBV7-9
CDR3 protein: ASSPIGGRDTEAF

CDR3 length: 13
J gene: TRBJ1-5
V gene: TRBV7-8
CDR3 protein: ASRPGGGGNQPQH

CDR3 length: 13
J gene: TRBJ1-5
V gene: TRBV7-9
CDR3 protein: ASSSGRGSNQPQH

CDR3 length: 13
J gene: TRBJ2-2
V gene: TRBV4-1
CDR3 protein: ASSHTDSDTGELF

CDR3 length: 15
J gene: TRBJ1-3
V gene: TRBV28
CDR3 protein: ASSPADRVKAGNTIY

CDR3 length: 13
J gene: TRBJ1-3
V gene: TRBV4-1
CDR3 protein: ASSPTGGTGNTIY

CDR3 length: 12
J gene: TRBJ1-1
V gene: TRBV5-5
CDR3 protein: ASSVGQRNTEAF

CDR3 length: 13
J gene: TRBJ2-7
V gene: TRBV7-9
CDR3 protein: ASSLSGRGKWEQY

CDR3 length: 11
J gene: TRBJ2-1
V gene: TRBV19
CDR3 protein: ASSMNRVNEQF

CDR3 length: 11
J gene: TRBJ1-1
V gene: TRBV10-3
CDR3 protein: AIRETENTEAF

CDR3 length: 14
J gene: TRBJ2-3
V gene: TRBV2
CDR3 protein: ASSESTGGNTDTQY

CDR3 length: 13
J gene: TRBJ2-7
V gene: TRBV7-2
CDR3 protein: ASSLARAGGYEQY

CDR3 length: 10
J gene: TRBJ1-1
V gene: TRBV2
CDR3 protein: ARQTQNTEAF

CDR3 length: 13
J gene: TRBJ2-7
V gene: TRBV6-1
CDR3 protein: ASSEIRWQGHEQY

CDR3 length: 9
J gene: TRBJ2-1
V gene: TRBV20-1
CDR3 protein: SARLVVEQF

CDR3 length: 9
J gene: TRBJ1-2
V gene: TRBV30
CDR3 protein: AWSGFYGYT

CDR3 length: 10
J gene: TRBJ2-1
V gene: TRBV2
CDR3 protein: ASGWTGNEQF

CDR3 length: 9
J gene: TRBJ1-2
V gene: TRBV27
CDR3 protein: ASRDNYGYT

CDR3 length: 12
J gene: TRBJ1-1
V gene: TRBV7-6
CDR3 protein: ASSPEQGGTEAF

CDR3 length: 11
J gene: TRBJ1-1
V gene: TRBV19
CDR3 protein: ASSTQGAAEAF

CDR3 length: 14
J gene: TRBJ2-3
V gene: TRBV18
CDR3 protein: ASSRGLAGLEDTQY

CDR3 length: 12
J gene: TRBJ1-2
V gene: TRBV5-4
CDR3 protein: ASSQTGLSHGYT

CDR3 length: 12
J gene: TRBJ1-2
V gene: TRBV28
CDR3 protein: ASRLYRDNYGYT